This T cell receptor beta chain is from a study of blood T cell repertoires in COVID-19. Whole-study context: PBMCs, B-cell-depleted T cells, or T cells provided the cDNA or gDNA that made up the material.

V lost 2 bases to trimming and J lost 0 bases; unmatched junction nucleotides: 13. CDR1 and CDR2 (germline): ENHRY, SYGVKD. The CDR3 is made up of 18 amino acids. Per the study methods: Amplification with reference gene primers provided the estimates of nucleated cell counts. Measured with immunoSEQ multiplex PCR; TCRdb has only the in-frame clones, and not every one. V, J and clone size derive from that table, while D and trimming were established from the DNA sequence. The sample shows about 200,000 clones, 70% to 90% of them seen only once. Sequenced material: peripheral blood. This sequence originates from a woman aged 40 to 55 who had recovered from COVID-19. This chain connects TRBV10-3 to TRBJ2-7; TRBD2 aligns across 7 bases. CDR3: CAISEGGRGPKSSYEQYF. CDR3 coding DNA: TGTGCCATCAGTGAGGGGGGGAGGGGACCGAAGAGCTCCTACGAGCAGTACTTC.